This TCR beta chain was obtained from a study of CD4+ T cells in melanoma (dated 2022 in TCRdb). Looking at the study overall: The study investigated neoantigen-specific CD4+ T cells in human melanoma. Overall study results and their limits: According to the report, neoantigen-specific CD4+ T cells in melanoma displayed diverse differentiation states. The report described a correlation between neoantigen-specific CD4+ T cells and the function of CD8+ T cells, macrophages and B cells.

Notes on this clone: The antigen this receptor binds is unknown. The sample holds no much larger clone one base away, and base qualities are not on file.

The donors were people with melanoma. Including the terminal cysteine and phenylalanine, the CDR3 comprises 12 residues. Of all the DNA, just the CDR3 is kept, 36 bases in frame from base 1. CDR1 and CDR2 are read off the germline V gene as SGHTA and FQGTGA. Trimming takes 5 bases from V and 2 bases from J, and the germline ends sit 6 bases apart. The method was the immunoSEQ multiplex PCR assay. Entries here come from immuneACCESS through TCRdb and include only in-frame sequences with V and J called. Some clones fail to appear in such tables; in the studies checked, an unresolved V gene covers under half of the shortfall, and the cause of the remainder is unknown. This sample has some 110,000 clones in its table, and around 92% of those were observed once. The top ten clonotypes cover around 3.3% of the sample.

The sequence came from a human donor with melanoma. What was sequenced was peripheral blood. The V and J segments used are TRBV7-3 and TRBJ1-2; confidence is insufficient to name the D gene. Read as DNA, the sequence is TGTGCCAGCAGCCTTACAAACTATGGCTACACCTTC. Its translation reads: CASSLTNYGYTF.